A single T cell receptor (beta chain) is shown here with its context. Germline V gene sequence: CDR1 SQVTM, CDR2 ANQGSEA. The CDR3 contains 13 residues. V shed 6 bases and J shed 10 bases, with 21 bases lying between them. The data stem from a study of blood T cell repertoires in COVID-19. Study-wide context: Acute and convalescent COVID-19 specimens originated in the United States, Italy and Spain. T cells, B-cell-depleted T cells, or PBMCs provided the cDNA or gDNA that served as material.

Authors' data handling: Amplifying reference gene primers gave estimates of nucleated cell counts. Profiling relied on immunoSEQ multiplex PCR, and the TCRdb table lists in-frame clones only, not all of them. The V and J calls and clone size were taken over from that table, and D and trimming were inferred from the DNA. The sample lists approximately 210,000 clones, about 91% occurring once. This sequence was found in a man aged 25-40 years with acute or convalescent COVID-19. V and J are TRBV29-1 and TRBJ1-1; no definite D call. The material sequenced was peripheral blood. CDR3 bases: TGCAGCGTGGCCCGGCGCGGCGGCATCGGAGCTTTCTTT. Translated: CSVARRGGIGAFF.